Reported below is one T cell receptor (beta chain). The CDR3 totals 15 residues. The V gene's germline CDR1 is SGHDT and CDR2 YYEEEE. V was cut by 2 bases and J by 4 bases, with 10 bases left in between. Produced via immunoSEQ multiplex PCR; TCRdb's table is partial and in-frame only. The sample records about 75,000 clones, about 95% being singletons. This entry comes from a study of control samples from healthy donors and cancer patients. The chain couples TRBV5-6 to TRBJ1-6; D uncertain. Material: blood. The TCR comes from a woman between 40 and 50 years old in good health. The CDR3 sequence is CASSLWQIYNSPLHF. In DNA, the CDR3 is TGTGCCAGCAGCTTATGGCAGATTTATAATTCACCCCTCCACTTT. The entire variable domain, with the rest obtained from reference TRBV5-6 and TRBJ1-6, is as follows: DAGVTQSPTHLIKTRGQQVTLRCSPKSGHDTVSWYQQALGQGPQFIFQYYEEEERQRGNFPDRFSGHQFPNYSSELNVNALLLGDSALYLCASSLWQIYNSPLHFGNGTRLTVT.